This T cell receptor (beta chain) was captured in a study of neoadjuvant nivolumab and ipilimumab in lung cancer (dated by TCRdb to about 2020). Describing the broader study: Intravenous nivolumab was dosed at 3 mg/kg on days 1, 15 and 29, and in the combination arm ipilimumab 1 mg/kg was added on day 1 only. For each study arm, the primary endpoint of the trial was the rate of major pathologic response (MPR) in the intention-to-treat population. Of the roughly 45 patients with operable NSCLC treated in the trial, approximately 23 were randomized to nivolumab monotherapy and roughly 20 to nivolumab plus ipilimumab. TCR repertoires were compared between pretherapy (baseline) peripheral blood and tumors resected at surgery after neoadjuvant immune checkpoint blockade. Matched pretherapy and resected tumor pairs were analyzed for seven patients: four treated with nivolumab and three with nivolumab plus ipilimumab.

What the study reported, not specific to this receptor: No significant correlation was found between TCR clonality and pathologic tumor regression, and only one major-pathologic-response sample was available for the clonality analysis. Greater TCR richness and clonality were observed in resected tumors than in tumor-adjacent uninvolved lung, and increases were observed in more dual-therapy-treated tumors. From pretherapy to surgery, tumor T-cell richness and clonality went up in three of three dual-therapy tumors, versus only two of four nivolumab-treated tumors. Richness in tumors resected after neoadjuvant therapy showed a positive correlation with pretherapy blood TCR richness (Spearman R ≈ 0.82). TCR sequencing was performed in a small number of samples.

The library came from the immunoSEQ multiplex PCR assay. The source study handled its data this way. Repertoires were summarized in terms of richness and clonality, and significantly expanded and contracted clones between pre- and post-therapy samples were identified. What TCRdb holds here is the immuneACCESS table cut down to in-frame rearrangements. Part of the clones is not present; checked against another copy, under half of the missing clones reflect an unresolved V gene, and the others are unexplained. That table furnishes V, J and clone size, whereas the DNA furnished D and trimming. In all, the sample holds 40,000 to 60,000 clones, and roughly 89% of those were seen once. The leading ten clones occupy about 3.5% of the sample. The sample's time point, from its label and the paper: pretherapy, before neoadjuvant immune checkpoint inhibitors. Samples were obtained from the phase 2 randomized NEOSTAR trial, in which neoadjuvant nivolumab or nivolumab plus ipilimumab followed by surgery was tested in operable NSCLC.

CDR1 SGHNT and CDR2 YYREEE are derived from the germline V gene (reference sequence). From V the trimming removes 1 base and from J it removes 8 bases, while the gene matches leave 5 bases of the junction unaccounted for. Measured from the cysteine to the phenylalanine, the CDR3 is 14 residues long. The entry retains the CDR3 DNA only, 42 bases that are in frame from base 1. As regards this clone: Which antigen it targets is not known. No base-level quality is on record; no much larger clone is a single base apart.

The receptor chain draws on TRBV5-4 and TRBJ2-1; TRBD2 agrees with 8 junctional bases. Source: blood, taken before neoadjuvant nivolumab, alone or with ipilimumab. The receptor's source is an adult with non-small cell lung cancer. Some clones in this sample may be carry-over from other donors' samples. Read as DNA, the sequence is TGTGCCAGCAGCTTGCGAGCGGGAGACGATGAGCAGTTCTTC. Its coded protein is CASSLRAGDDEQFF.